Following are 13 T cell receptor beta chains from one sample sequenced in a study of blood T cell repertoires in COVID-19. The table came from immunoSEQ multiplex PCR; TCRdb's copy has only in-frame clones and leaves some out. The data show approximately 240,000 clones, 80% to 85% seen once. The sequencing input was peripheral blood. Receptors originate from a woman aged 55-70 years with acute or convalescent COVID-19.

The chain employs TRBV2 and TRBJ2-7; 7 nucleotides match TRBD1. After removal of 5 bases from V and 7 bases from J, the junction contained 5 bases not matched to a gene. Germline V CDR1 and CDR2: SNHLY, FYNNEI. The CDR3 sequence is 12 residues long. CDR3 in DNA: TGTGCCAGCAGTCACAGGGGAAAAGAGCAGTACTTC. It codes for CASSHRGKEQYF. The entire variable domain, with the rest obtained from reference TRBV2 and TRBJ2-7, is as follows: EPEVTQTPSHQVTQMGQEVILRCVPISNHLYFYWYRQILGQKVEFLVSFYNNEISEKSEIFDDQFSVERPDGSNFTLKIRSTKLEDSAMYFCASSHRGKEQYFGPGTRLTVT.

The V call is TRBV4-3, the J call TRBJ1-6; tentatively, D is TRBD1 (6 bases). Trimming removed 1 base from V and 7 bases from J, with 8 bases in between. Germline lookup yields CDR1 LGHNA and CDR2 YSLEER. The CDR3 has 14 residues. The CDR3 loop reads CASSQGGQNSPLHF. CDR3 nucleotides: TGCGCCAGCAGCCAAGGGGGGCAGAATTCACCCCTCCACTTT.

The chain couples TRBV4-1 to TRBJ1-1; D not resolved. The CDR3 consists of 12 residues. The V and J ends lost 2 bases and 1 base respectively, with 2 bases between them. Germline V gene data show CDR1 as MGHRA and CDR2 as YSYEKL. This CDR3 is CASSQRNTEAFF. In DNA, the CDR3 is TGCGCCAGCAGCCAACGGAACACTGAAGCTTTCTTT.

There are a few counts of this clone. This chain links TRBV2 with TRBJ1-2; D call uncertain. With 6 bases removed from V and 2 bases from J, the gap between germline ends came to 13 bases. The CDR3 is made up of 14 amino acids. The germline V gene has CDR1 SNHLY and CDR2 FYNNEI. The CDR3 region is CASSPAGMNYGYTF. The CDR3 DNA sequence: TGTGCCAGCAGCCCTGCGGGGATGAACTATGGCTACACCTTC.

The rearrangement uses TRBV7-9 and TRBJ1-1; the D is unclear. Per the germline V gene, CDR1 is SEHNR and CDR2 is FQNEAQ (reference sequence). CDR3 length: 18 residues. Trimming shortened V by 4 bases and J by 0 bases, and 21 bases separated the two germline ends. The CDR3 region is CASSSLAPGRSMNTEAFF. The CDR3 nucleotides read TGTGCCAGCAGCTCGCTAGCACCGGGCAGGAGCATGAACACTGAAGCTTTCTTT.

The J gene is TRBJ1-4, the V gene TRBV19; no definite D call. Deletions cut 5 bases from V and 0 bases from J, with 7 bases between. This CDR3 region has 14 residues. The germline gives CDR1 LNHDA, CDR2 SQIVND (reference sequence). Here the CDR3 reads CASSLRATNEKLFF. The CDR3 nucleotides read TGTGCCAGTAGTTTACGGGCAACTAATGAAAAACTGTTTTTT.

This sequence joins TRBV4-2 and TRBJ2-7, with TRBD1 matching 8 bases. CDR1 is LGHNA and CDR2 is YNFKEQ in the germline V gene. CDR3 size: 17 residues. V lost 0 bases and J lost 2; bases outside the gene matches: 9. CDR3 amino acids: CASSQDRSGTGAYEQYF. The CDR3 DNA is TGTGCCAGCAGCCAAGATAGATCAGGGACAGGCGCCTACGAGCAGTACTTC.

The CDR3 nucleotides read TGTGCCTGGAGACCCGGACAGGGGGCCCAAGAGACCCAGTACTTC. Amino acids: CAWRPGQGAQETQYF. This chain links TRBV30 with TRBJ2-5; 11 bases align to TRBD1. Germline CDR1 reads GTSNPN; CDR2 reads SVGIG (reference sequence). The length of the CDR3 is 15 residues. After removal of 3 bases from V and 1 base from J, the junction contained 4 bases not matched to a gene.

The chain joins TRBV6-5 to TRBJ1-4; TRBD1 might be the D (5 bases). Deletions cut 6 bases from V and 8 bases from J, with 16 bases between. The length of the CDR3 is 14 residues. CDR1 MNHEY and CDR2 SVGAGI come from the germline V gene. This CDR3 reads CASRQAHFGEKLFF. The DNA for the CDR3 is TGTGCCAGCAGACAGGCGCATTTCGGGGAAAAACTGTTTTTT.

The gene calls are TRBV5-1 and TRBJ2-3; D remains ambiguous. V dropped 0 bases and J dropped 3 bases, with 14 bases sitting between them. Germline V gene lookup returns CDR1 SGHRS and CDR2 YFSETQ. The CDR3 consists of 16 residues. DNA for the CDR3: TGCGCCAGCAGCTTGGGAGGCACACATGGTACAGATACGCAGTATTTT. As protein: CASSLGGTHGTDTQYF.

The chain has TRBV11-1 and TRBJ2-2; 7 positions agree with TRBD1. The CDR3 has 13 amino acids. Germline V gene lookup returns CDR1 SGHAT and CDR2 FQDESV (reference sequence). The trim removed 5 bases at V and 6 bases at J, leaving 3 bases unmatched. The CDR3 loop is CASSGDRAGELFF. CDR3 DNA: TGTGCCAGCAGCGGCGACAGGGCCGGGGAGCTGTTTTTT.

The gene calls are TRBV29-1 and TRBJ2-2; D is ambiguous. V gave up 5 bases and J gave up 6 bases, with 7 bases separating them. The germline gives CDR1 SQVTM, CDR2 ANQGSEA. The CDR3 covers 11 residues. The CDR3 nucleotides read TGCAGCGTTCTGAGCTCCGGGGAGCTGTTTTTT. Translation: CSVLSSGELFF.

The chain carries TRBV7-2 and TRBJ2-1; 8 nucleotides match TRBD2. V gave up 1 base and J gave up 8 bases; unmatched junction bases: 7. The germline V gene encodes CDR1 SGHTA and CDR2 FQGNSA. This CDR3 spans 15 amino acids. The CDR3 sequence is CASSLDGGERDEQFF. The DNA for the CDR3 is TGTGCCAGCAGCTTAGACGGGGGGGAACGGGATGAGCAGTTCTTC.